The T cell receptor (beta chain) under discussion was sequenced for a study of blood T cell repertoires in COVID-19. Study overall: Researchers got acute and convalescent COVID-19 samples from the United States, Italy and Spain.

This CDR3 region has 14 residues. Germline assignment: CDR1 SGHAT and CDR2 FQNNGV. Trimming shortened V by 5 bases and J by 1 base, and 11 bases separated the two germline ends. As originally analysed: How many nucleated cells were present was estimated from reference gene primer amplification. The method was immunoSEQ multiplex PCR; TCRdb's version includes in-frame clones alone and lacks a portion of them. V, J and clone size were drawn from that table, and D and trimming were deduced from the DNA. The repertoire has more than 200,000 clones, more than 80% of them found once; the top ten carry roughly 2.6%.

This clonotype originated in a man aged 25 to 40 with COVID-19, enrolled during active disease. Sequencing was carried out using peripheral blood. The chain joins TRBV11-2 to TRBJ1-1; D unresolved. The CDR3, as DNA: TGTGCCAGCAGCCCTAGTCGAGGGAACACTGAAGCTTTCTTT. Amino acids: CASSPSRGNTEAFF. The full variable domain, its missing parts supplied by reference TRBV11-2 and TRBJ1-1, is EAGVAQSPRYKIIEKRQSVAFWCNPISGHATLYWYQQILGQGPKLLIQFQNNGVVDDSQLPKDRFSAERLKGVDSTLKIQPAKLEDSAVYLCASSPSRGNTEAFFGQGTRLTVV.